Below are 12 T cell receptor beta chains sequenced from a single sample in a study of blood T cell repertoires in COVID-19 (dated by TCRdb to the early 2020s). Library generation was performed with the immunoSEQ multiplex PCR assay. TCRdb provides this immuneACCESS table in a form limited to in-frame rearrangements. Some clones are lacking; in checked studies, under half of them reflect an unresolved V gene, and why the rest are absent is not known. Counted in this sample were about 110,000 clones; over 75% of them appeared once. The top ten hold roughly 2.5% of the sample. Sequencing was carried out using peripheral blood. The receptors were gathered from a human donor in a cohort sampled during active COVID-19.

The chain employs TRBV2 and TRBJ2-1; D may be TRBD2 (6 bases). The CDR3 sequence is 14 residues long. The germline V gene has CDR1 SNHLY and CDR2 FYNNEI. With 5 bases removed from V and 2 bases from J, the gap between germline ends came to 10 bases. The CDR3 is CASSRSGTYNEQFF. CDR3 sequence (DNA): TGTGCCAGCAGTCGTAGCGGAACCTACAATGAGCAGTTCTTC.

The chain joins TRBV11-2 to TRBJ1-1; TRBD1 might be the D (6 bases). Germline-derived CDR1 and CDR2 are SGHAT and FQNNGV. This CDR3 is built from 13 residues. V was shortened by 5 bases and J by 4 bases, with 11 bases between the two germline ends. CDR3: CASSADRLTEAFF. The DNA of the CDR3 is TGTGCCAGCAGCGCAGACAGGCTCACTGAAGCTTTCTTT. The full variable domain, in which reference TRBV11-2 and TRBJ1-1 provide the parts outside the CDR3, is EAGVAQSPRYKIIEKRQSVAFWCNPISGHATLYWYQQILGQGPKLLIQFQNNGVVDDSQLPKDRFSAERLKGVDSTLKIQPAKLEDSAVYLCASSADRLTEAFFGQGTRLTVV.

V usage is TRBV29-1 and J usage is TRBJ1-1; possibly TRBD1 for D (5 bases). This CDR3 spans 13 amino acids. Germline CDR1 and CDR2: SQVTM and ANQGSEA. The V end was cut by 2 bases, the J end by 0 bases, with 7 bases between. The CDR3 DNA sequence: TGCAGCGTTGAAAGGGGCCTGAACACTGAAGCTTTCTTT. This encodes CSVERGLNTEAFF.

The chain carries TRBV6-6 and TRBJ2-5; possible D gene TRBD2, 7 bases. The length of the CDR3 is 15 residues. V was cut by 0 bases and J by 5 bases, with 13 bases left in between. CDR1 and CDR2 (germline): MNHNY, SVGAGI (reference sequence). The CDR3 DNA is TGTGCCAGCAGTTACTCGGCGGGGGCCGGGGAGACCCAGTACTTC. Translated, it gives CASSYSAGAGETQYF.

A few counts support this clone. This chain connects TRBV6-2 or TRBV6-3 to TRBJ2-1, with D perhaps matching TRBD2 (5 bases). Germline CDR1 is MNHEY and CDR2 is SVGEGT. The CDR3 length is 14 residues. The V end was cut by 2 bases, the J end by 10 bases, with 15 bases between. The CDR3 nucleotides read TGTGCCAGCAGTTACGTTACCGAGGGAACAGAGCAGTTCTTC. Its translation: CASSYVTEGTEQFF.

This clone came up once. The V and J genes are TRBV28 and TRBJ1-2; D is unresolved. Per the germline V gene, CDR1 is MDHEN and CDR2 is SYDVKM. Between the trimmed V and J ends, which lost 4 bases and 7 bases, there was a span of 7 bases. The CDR3 extends over 11 amino acids. The CDR3, as DNA: TGTGCCAGCAGTTGGGAGGTTGGCTACACCTTC. It translates to CASSWEVGYTF.

This clone was found once. The chain couples TRBV9 to TRBJ1-2, with D tentatively TRBD1 (5 bases). V lost 2 bases to trimming and J lost 4 bases, with 15 bases between them. CDR3 length: 15 amino acids. Germline loops: CDR1 SGDLS, CDR2 YYNGEE. In DNA form, the CDR3 reads TGTGCCAGCAGCGTGGCAGGGATGGGATCCTATGGCTACACCTTC. It translates to CASSVAGMGSYGYTF.

The chain recombines TRBV10-2 with TRBJ2-1; the match to TRBD2 covers 13 bases. Germline V gene lookup returns CDR1 WSHSY and CDR2 SAAADI. CDR3 length: 18 residues. Trimming took 6 bases from V and 3 from J; bases not matched to a gene: 11. The CDR3 region has the DNA TGCGCCAGCAGCGACTATGGGGGACTAGCGGGGAGCTACAATGAGCAGTTCTTC. Its protein is CASSDYGGLAGSYNEQFF.

The chain recombines TRBV2 with TRBJ1-1; 9 nucleotides align to TRBD1. The germline V gene encodes CDR1 SNHLY and CDR2 FYNNEI. CDR3 size: 17 residues. With V trimmed by 6 bases and J by 1 base, 12 bases remained unmatched. The CDR3 spells CASSLQGAGIKNTEAFF. The CDR3 DNA follows: TGTGCCAGCAGCCTACAGGGGGCCGGCATCAAGAACACTGAAGCTTTCTTT.

V is TRBV19 and J is TRBJ1-2; 7 bases are shared with TRBD1. V shed 3 bases, J shed 3 bases, and the junction held 7 bases outside the gene matches. The germline V gene has CDR1 LNHDA and CDR2 SQIVND (reference sequence). The CDR3 spans 15 residues. The CDR3 nucleotides read TGTGCCAGTAGTATCTCCAGGGGGTTTGACTATGGCTACACCTTC. Amino acids: CASSISRGFDYGYTF.

The chain has TRBV4-1 and TRBJ2-2; D is ambiguous. The V gene lost 0 bases and the J gene lost 5 bases, with 16 bases spanning the gap. Germline V gene sequence: CDR1 MGHRA, CDR2 YSYEKL. This CDR3 is 17 amino acids long. CDR3 DNA sequence: TGCGCCAGCAGCCAAGAAGTTCCAGTTCGCCGAACCGGGGAGCTGTTTTTT. It translates to CASSQEVPVRRTGELFF.

The rearrangement joins TRBV6-5 to TRBJ1-1; D ambiguous. Germline-derived CDR1 and CDR2 are MNHEY and SVGAGI. CDR3 size: 14 residues. V gave up 5 bases and J gave up 4 bases, with 14 bases separating them. The CDR3 nucleotides are TGTGCCAGCAGTATGTCCCCGACGGGCACTGAAGCTTTCTTT. Translation gives CASSMSPTGTEAFF.